Here is one T cell receptor beta chain with its context. These data belong to a study of blood T cells in healthy people across ages. The second PCR ran roughly 6 to 12 cycles with a sample-barcoded 5' primer and J-beta primers. TCRdb reprocessed the 5' RACE reads with MiXCR, giving one entry per CDR3 protein. The data show 660,000 or so distinct CDR3 sequences, around three fifths seen once. For every donor, a draw yielded around 9.4 milliliters of peripheral blood. This CDR3 has 16 amino acids. Germline V gene lookup returns CDR1 KGHDR and CDR2 SFDVKD. The V segment lost 4 bases and the J segment 3 bases; nucleotides outside the gene matches: 7.

The material sequenced was blood. The sequence was collected from a man in his sixties in good health. The V and J genes are TRBV24-1 and TRBJ2-1, with 8 positions matching TRBD2. The CDR3 DNA follows: TGTGCCACCAGTGACTCCGGCGGGGGGAACTACAATGAGCAGTTCTTC. This sequence encodes CATSDSGGGNYNEQFF.